The clone carrying this T cell receptor (beta chain) was detected a few times. The antigen remains unidentified. The data stem from a study of early T cells in non-severe SARS-CoV-2 infection. Findings of the study overall: VDJdb matching, biased toward anti-spike CD8 responses, missed private and CD4 specificities.

Germline loops: CDR1 SQVTM, CDR2 ANQGSEA. The CDR3 loop spans 13 amino acids. Trimming left V 7 bases short and J 1 base short, with 14 bases between. Unique molecular identifier tags were affixed to discrete cDNA molecules. Each CDR3 protein gets one entry after TCRdb re-called the 5' RACE reads with MiXCR. Here the sample spans more than 45,000 distinct CDR3 sequences, roughly an eighth being singletons. The origin of this receptor is an adult who was a healthcare worker with PCR-confirmed SARS-CoV-2 infection or an uninfected control (not recorded which). Sequences were obtained from whole blood. The rearrangement links TRBV29-1 to TRBJ2-7, with a tentative D call TRBD1 (5 bases). In nucleotides, the CDR3 is TGCAGCGCTAAGGCAGGGTCTTCCTACGAGCAGTACTTC. Amino acid sequence: CSAKAGSSYEQYF.